These T cell receptor beta chains were read from a single sample in a study of blood T cells in healthy people across ages. TCRdb re-called the 5' RACE reads with MiXCR, one entry per CDR3 protein. The sample has about 1.4 million distinct CDR3 sequences, around 59% seen once. Input material: blood. The source is a man younger than 35 in good health. Each CDR3 is given with its conserved first and last residue. D genes are given only for firm matches. Clone sizes are given selectively: once, few, many, or a class where the clone is expanded.

abundance: NA
len: 13
v_gene: TRBV7-9
d_gene: NA
j_gene: TRBJ1-6
CDR3aa: CASSLGRDSPPHF
CDR3nt: TGTGCCAGCAGCTTAGGGAGGGATTCACCCCCCCACTTT

abundance: NA
len: 15
v_gene: TRBV7-9
d_gene: TRBD1
j_gene: TRBJ2-7
CDR3aa: CASSLFQGASYEQYF
CDR3nt: TGTGCCAGCAGCTTATTTCAGGGGGCCTCCTACGAGCAGTACTTC

abundance: NA
len: 11
v_gene: TRBV5-1
d_gene: NA
j_gene: TRBJ2-1
CDR3aa: CASGGENEQFF
CDR3nt: TGCGCCAGCGGAGGGGAAAATGAGCAGTTCTTC

abundance: NA
len: 15
v_gene: TRBV4-3
d_gene: NA
j_gene: TRBJ1-1
CDR3aa: CASSQDEVPTGEAFF
CDR3nt: TGCGCCAGCAGCCAAGATGAAGTCCCCACAGGGGAAGCTTTCTTT

abundance: few
len: 15
v_gene: TRBV29-1
d_gene: TRBD1
j_gene: TRBJ2-1
CDR3aa: CSVESGQGGRNEQFF
CDR3nt: TGCAGCGTCGAATCGGGACAGGGCGGCCGCAATGAGCAGTTCTTC

abundance: NA
len: 16
v_gene: TRBV4-2
d_gene: NA
j_gene: TRBJ1-1
CDR3aa: CASSQGAGAMNTEAFF
CDR3nt: TGTGCCAGCAGCCAAGGGGCCGGGGCAATGAACACTGAAGCTTTCTTT

abundance: few
len: 15
v_gene: TRBV5-1
d_gene: NA
j_gene: TRBJ2-3
CDR3aa: CASSNGQMATDTQYF
CDR3nt: TGCGCCAGCAGCAATGGACAAATGGCTACAGATACGCAGTATTTT

abundance: NA
len: 13
v_gene: TRBV29-1
d_gene: NA
j_gene: TRBJ2-7
CDR3aa: CSALGEPPYEQYF
CDR3nt: TGCAGCGCCTTGGGGGAGCCTCCCTACGAGCAGTACTTC

abundance: few
len: 15
v_gene: TRBV29-1
d_gene: TRBD1
j_gene: TRBJ2-6
CDR3aa: CSAGGPYSGANVLTF
CDR3nt: TGCAGCGCAGGGGGACCCTACTCTGGGGCCAACGTCCTGACTTTC

abundance: few
len: 13
v_gene: TRBV5-1
d_gene: NA
j_gene: TRBJ1-6
CDR3aa: CASSLEGESPLHF
CDR3nt: TGCGCCAGCAGCTTGGAGGGTGAGTCACCCCTCCACTTT

abundance: NA
len: 15
v_gene: TRBV20-1
d_gene: TRBD2
j_gene: TRBJ2-5
CDR3aa: CSARDPGTSLHEQYF
CDR3nt: TGCAGTGCTAGAGATCCCGGGACTAGCCTACATGAGCAGTACTTC

abundance: few
len: 17
v_gene: TRBV20-1
d_gene: TRBD2
j_gene: TRBJ2-3
CDR3aa: CSARDRGPGGGTDTQYF
CDR3nt: TGCAGTGCTAGAGATCGCGGTCCGGGAGGGGGGACAGATACGCAGTATTTT

abundance: few
len: 15
v_gene: TRBV4-3
d_gene: NA
j_gene: TRBJ1-2
CDR3aa: CASSQDRPLIYGYTF
CDR3nt: TGCGCCAGCAGCCAAGATAGGCCACTGATTTATGGCTACACCTTC

abundance: few
len: 13
v_gene: TRBV6-5
d_gene: TRBD1
j_gene: TRBJ2-5
CDR3aa: CASRGGGQETQYF
CDR3nt: TGTGCCAGCAGAGGGGGCGGGCAAGAGACCCAGTACTTC

abundance: few
len: 16
v_gene: TRBV27
d_gene: NA
j_gene: TRBJ1-1
CDR3aa: CASSLSGVPMNTEAFF
CDR3nt: TGTGCCAGCAGTTTATCAGGGGTTCCCATGAACACTGAAGCTTTCTTT

abundance: NA
len: 17
v_gene: TRBV6-2/TRBV6-3
d_gene: TRBD2
j_gene: TRBJ2-1
CDR3aa: CACSSWTSGRMYNEQFF
CDR3nt: TGTGCCTGCAGTTCCTGGACTAGCGGGAGGATGTACAATGAGCAGTTCTTC

abundance: NA
len: 14
v_gene: TRBV7-9
d_gene: NA
j_gene: TRBJ1-2
CDR3aa: CASSPERVEIGYTF
CDR3nt: TGTGCCAGCAGCCCCGAGCGGGTGGAGATTGGCTACACCTTC

abundance: NA
len: 15
v_gene: TRBV20-1
d_gene: TRBD1
j_gene: TRBJ2-3
CDR3aa: CRARETGVEADTQYF
CDR3nt: TGCCGTGCTAGGGAGACAGGGGTGGAGGCAGATACGCAGTATTTT

abundance: NA
len: 12
v_gene: TRBV7-2
d_gene: NA
j_gene: TRBJ2-5
CDR3aa: CASSLGKKTQYF
CDR3nt: TGTGCCAGCAGCTTAGGGAAGAAGACCCAGTACTTC

abundance: NA
len: 14
v_gene: TRBV20-1
d_gene: NA
j_gene: TRBJ1-4
CDR3aa: CSGRDTGSNEKLFF
CDR3nt: TGCAGTGGCCGGGACACAGGTTCTAATGAAAAACTGTTTTTT

abundance: once
len: 13
v_gene: TRBV4-2
d_gene: TRBD2
j_gene: TRBJ2-4
CDR3aa: CASSQVLEREQYF
CDR3nt: TGTGCCAGCAGCCAAGTGCTGGAGCGGGAGCAGTACTTC

abundance: NA
len: 17
v_gene: TRBV20-1
d_gene: TRBD1
j_gene: TRBJ1-5
CDR3aa: CSARFDRDAVGNQPQHF
CDR3nt: TGCAGTGCTAGGTTCGACAGGGATGCGGTAGGCAATCAGCCCCAGCATTTT

abundance: few
len: 14
v_gene: TRBV6-5
d_gene: TRBD1
j_gene: TRBJ1-4
CDR3aa: CASSYDRGNEKLFF
CDR3nt: TGTGCCAGCAGTTACGACAGGGGGAATGAAAAACTGTTTTTT

abundance: few
len: 13
v_gene: TRBV6-2/TRBV6-3
d_gene: NA
j_gene: TRBJ1-6
CDR3aa: CASSYNSYSPLHF
CDR3nt: TGTGCCAGCAGTTATAATAGCTATTCACCCCTCCACTTT

abundance: NA
len: 15
v_gene: TRBV4-1
d_gene: TRBD1
j_gene: TRBJ2-5
CDR3aa: CASSQVDRAKETQYF
CDR3nt: TGCGCCAGCAGCCAAGTTGACAGGGCCAAGGAGACCCAGTACTTC

abundance: few
len: 14
v_gene: TRBV29-1
d_gene: NA
j_gene: TRBJ1-1
CDR3aa: CSVNRRATNTEAFF
CDR3nt: TGCAGCGTTAATAGGAGGGCTACGAACACTGAAGCTTTCTTT

abundance: few
len: 15
v_gene: TRBV29-1
d_gene: TRBD1
j_gene: TRBJ1-2
CDR3aa: CSVEGQGARHYGYTF
CDR3nt: TGCAGCGTTGAGGGACAGGGGGCGCGACACTATGGCTACACCTTC

abundance: NA
len: 16
v_gene: TRBV7-2
d_gene: TRBD2
j_gene: TRBJ2-1
CDR3aa: CASSSLGTSGRNEQFF
CDR3nt: TGTGCCAGCAGCTCACTAGGGACTAGCGGGAGAAATGAGCAGTTCTTC

abundance: NA
len: 17
v_gene: TRBV12-3/TRBV12-4
d_gene: TRBD1
j_gene: TRBJ2-6
CDR3aa: CASDNRDRLPGANVLTF
CDR3nt: TGTGCCAGCGACAACCGGGACAGACTGCCTGGGGCCAACGTCCTGACTTTC

abundance: NA
len: 15
v_gene: TRBV27
d_gene: NA
j_gene: TRBJ2-7
CDR3aa: CASSKGGHISYEQYF
CDR3nt: TGTGCCAGCAGTAAAGGGGGACATATCTCCTACGAGCAGTACTTC

abundance: NA
len: 14
v_gene: TRBV7-9
d_gene: NA
j_gene: TRBJ2-7
CDR3aa: CASSHRAPLYEQYF
CDR3nt: TGTGCCAGCAGTCACAGGGCCCCACTCTACGAGCAGTACTTC

abundance: NA
len: 16
v_gene: TRBV6-2/TRBV6-3
d_gene: NA
j_gene: TRBJ1-4
CDR3aa: CASSYRSRSPNEKLFF
CDR3nt: TGTGCCAGCAGTTACCGCTCTCGGTCGCCAAATGAAAAACTGTTTTTT

abundance: once
len: 15
v_gene: TRBV20-1
d_gene: TRBD1
j_gene: TRBJ2-1
CDR3aa: CSALRDRNSYNEQFF
CDR3nt: TGCAGTGCTTTGAGGGACAGGAACTCCTACAATGAGCAGTTCTTC

abundance: few
len: 17
v_gene: TRBV4-1
d_gene: TRBD2
j_gene: TRBJ2-4
CDR3aa: CASSQPKLAGAKNIQYF
CDR3nt: TGCGCCAGCAGCCAACCCAAACTAGCGGGAGCCAAAAACATTCAGTACTTC

abundance: few
len: 16
v_gene: TRBV3-1
d_gene: NA
j_gene: TRBJ1-2
CDR3aa: CASSQPAGGKNYGYTF
CDR3nt: TGTGCCAGCAGCCAGCCGGCGGGGGGAAAGAACTATGGCTACACCTTC

abundance: NA
len: 18
v_gene: TRBV14
d_gene: TRBD2
j_gene: TRBJ2-1
CDR3aa: CASSQVGLAGEHYNEQFF
CDR3nt: TGTGCCAGCAGCCAAGTGGGACTAGCGGGAGAGCACTACAATGAGCAGTTCTTC

abundance: NA
len: 17
v_gene: TRBV20-1
d_gene: NA
j_gene: TRBJ2-2
CDR3aa: CSARDIRTIANTGELFF
CDR3nt: TGCAGTGCTAGAGACATAAGGACAATCGCGAACACCGGGGAGCTGTTTTTT

abundance: once
len: 13
v_gene: TRBV2
d_gene: NA
j_gene: TRBJ2-7
CDR3aa: CASSHRVGYEQYF
CDR3nt: TGTGCCAGCTCCCACAGGGTAGGCTACGAGCAGTACTTC

abundance: once
len: 16
v_gene: TRBV5-5
d_gene: TRBD1
j_gene: TRBJ1-1
CDR3aa: CASSTPGQGRGTEAFF
CDR3nt: TGTGCCAGCAGCACCCCGGGACAGGGGCGGGGTACTGAAGCTTTCTTT

abundance: NA
len: 14
v_gene: TRBV12-3/TRBV12-4
d_gene: NA
j_gene: TRBJ2-3
CDR3aa: CASSLGHSTDMQYF
CDR3nt: TGTGCCAGCAGTTTAGGCCACAGCACAGATATGCAATATTTT

abundance: NA
len: 15
v_gene: TRBV14
d_gene: NA
j_gene: TRBJ1-4
CDR3aa: CASSQDSGWGKKLFF
CDR3nt: TGTGCCAGCAGCCAAGATTCAGGTTGGGGGAAAAAACTGTTTTTT

abundance: NA
len: 15
v_gene: TRBV18
d_gene: NA
j_gene: TRBJ1-5
CDR3aa: CASSASALGGQPQHF
CDR3nt: TGTGCCAGCTCAGCTTCGGCGCTGGGAGGCCAGCCCCAGCATTTT

abundance: NA
len: 15
v_gene: TRBV5-1
d_gene: NA
j_gene: TRBJ2-3
CDR3aa: CASSNSSRSSDTQYF
CDR3nt: TGCGCCAGCAGTAACTCTAGCCGGTCGTCCGATACGCAGTATTTT

abundance: NA
len: 11
v_gene: TRBV10-1
d_gene: NA
j_gene: TRBJ2-3
CDR3aa: CVTEEGDTQYF
CDR3nt: TGCGTCACGGAAGAGGGGGATACGCAGTATTTT

abundance: once
len: 16
v_gene: TRBV6-2/TRBV6-3
d_gene: NA
j_gene: TRBJ2-7
CDR3aa: CASSYPKPRLEDEQYF
CDR3nt: TGTGCCAGCAGTTACCCCAAGCCCAGACTAGAGGACGAGCAGTACTTC

abundance: NA
len: 16
v_gene: TRBV7-2
d_gene: TRBD2
j_gene: TRBJ2-7
CDR3aa: CASSSRGGLGAHEQYF
CDR3nt: TGTGCCAGCAGCTCTCGCGGAGGACTAGGGGCCCACGAGCAGTACTTC

abundance: NA
len: 12
v_gene: TRBV27
d_gene: NA
j_gene: TRBJ2-7
CDR3aa: CATGKETYEQYF
CDR3nt: TGTGCCACCGGGAAGGAGACCTACGAGCAGTACTTC

abundance: NA
len: 16
v_gene: TRBV2
d_gene: NA
j_gene: TRBJ2-1
CDR3aa: CASSGTRDSRRNEQFF
CDR3nt: TGTGCCAGCAGTGGCACCAGGGACTCCCGACGCAATGAGCAGTTCTTC

abundance: many
len: 12
v_gene: TRBV7-2
d_gene: NA
j_gene: TRBJ2-3
CDR3aa: CASSPPTDTQYF
CDR3nt: TGTGCCAGCAGTCCCCCCACAGATACGCAGTATTTT

abundance: NA
len: 13
v_gene: TRBV7-9
d_gene: NA
j_gene: TRBJ2-5
CDR3aa: CASSLRLTETQYF
CDR3nt: TGTGCCAGCAGCTTAAGGCTAACGGAGACCCAGTACTTC

abundance: few
len: 15
v_gene: TRBV4-2
d_gene: TRBD1
j_gene: TRBJ1-2
CDR3aa: CASSQQTGGGYGYTF
CDR3nt: TGTGCCAGCAGCCAACAAACAGGGGGCGGCTATGGCTACACCTTC

abundance: few
len: 16
v_gene: TRBV5-6
d_gene: NA
j_gene: TRBJ2-6
CDR3aa: CASSLLEGPGANVLTF
CDR3nt: TGTGCCAGCAGCTTGCTCGAGGGACCTGGGGCCAACGTCCTGACTTTC

abundance: few
len: 14
v_gene: TRBV7-6
d_gene: TRBD2
j_gene: TRBJ2-7
CDR3aa: CASSRASGLYEQYF
CDR3nt: TGTGCCAGCAGCCGGGCTAGCGGCCTCTACGAGCAGTACTTC

abundance: NA
len: 13
v_gene: TRBV18
d_gene: NA
j_gene: TRBJ2-5
CDR3aa: CASSPYRGETQYF
CDR3nt: TGTGCCAGCTCACCATATAGAGGGGAGACCCAGTACTTC

abundance: NA
len: 13
v_gene: TRBV4-1
d_gene: NA
j_gene: TRBJ2-3
CDR3aa: CASSHRDPKDKYF
CDR3nt: TGCGCCAGCAGTCACCGGGACCCCAAGGACAAGTATTTT

abundance: NA
len: 18
v_gene: TRBV4-3
d_gene: TRBD1
j_gene: TRBJ1-4
CDR3aa: CASSQYEPDRGPGEKLFF
CDR3nt: TGCGCCAGCAGCCAATACGAACCCGATAGGGGGCCGGGTGAAAAACTGTTTTTT

abundance: NA
len: 14
v_gene: TRBV4-1
d_gene: NA
j_gene: TRBJ2-1
CDR3aa: CASSQEPGRREQFF
CDR3nt: TGCGCCAGCAGCCAAGAACCGGGACGGCGTGAGCAGTTCTTC

abundance: NA
len: 15
v_gene: TRBV7-9
d_gene: NA
j_gene: TRBJ2-1
CDR3aa: CASSSSMNSHNEQFF
CDR3nt: TGTGCCAGCAGCTCCAGCATGAACTCCCACAATGAGCAGTTCTTC